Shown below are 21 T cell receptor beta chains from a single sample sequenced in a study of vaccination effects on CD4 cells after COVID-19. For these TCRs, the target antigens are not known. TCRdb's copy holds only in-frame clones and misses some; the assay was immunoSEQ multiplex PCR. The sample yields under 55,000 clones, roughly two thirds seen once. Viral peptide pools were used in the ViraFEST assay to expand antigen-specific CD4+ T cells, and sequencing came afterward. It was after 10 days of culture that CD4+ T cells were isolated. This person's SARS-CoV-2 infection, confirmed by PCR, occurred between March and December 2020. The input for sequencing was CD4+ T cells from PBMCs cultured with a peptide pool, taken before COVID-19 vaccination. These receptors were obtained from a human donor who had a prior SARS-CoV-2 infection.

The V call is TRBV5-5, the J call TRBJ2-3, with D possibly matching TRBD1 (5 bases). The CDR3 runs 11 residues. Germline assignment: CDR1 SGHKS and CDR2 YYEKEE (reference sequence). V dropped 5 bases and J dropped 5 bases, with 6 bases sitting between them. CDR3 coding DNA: TGTGCCAGCAGAGGGGAAGATACGCAGTATTTT. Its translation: CASRGEDTQYF.

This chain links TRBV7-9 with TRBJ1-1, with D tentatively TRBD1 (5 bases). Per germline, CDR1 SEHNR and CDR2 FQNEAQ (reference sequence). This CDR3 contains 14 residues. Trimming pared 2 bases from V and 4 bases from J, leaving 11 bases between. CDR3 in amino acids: CASSLMGVGTEAFF. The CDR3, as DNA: TGTGCCAGCAGCTTAATGGGGGTGGGCACTGAAGCTTTCTTT.

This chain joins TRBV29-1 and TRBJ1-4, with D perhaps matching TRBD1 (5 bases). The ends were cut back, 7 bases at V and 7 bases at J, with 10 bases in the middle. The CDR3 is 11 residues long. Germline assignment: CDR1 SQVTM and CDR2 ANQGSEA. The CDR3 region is CSAWDGEKLFF. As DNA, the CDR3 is TGCAGCGCCTGGGACGGTGAAAAACTGTTTTTT.

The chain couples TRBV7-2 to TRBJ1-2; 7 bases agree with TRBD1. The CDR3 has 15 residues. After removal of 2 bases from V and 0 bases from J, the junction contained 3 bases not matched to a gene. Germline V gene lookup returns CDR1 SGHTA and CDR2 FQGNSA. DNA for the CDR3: TGTGCCAGCAGCTTAAGGGACAGCGCTAACTATGGCTACACCTTC. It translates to CASSLRDSANYGYTF.

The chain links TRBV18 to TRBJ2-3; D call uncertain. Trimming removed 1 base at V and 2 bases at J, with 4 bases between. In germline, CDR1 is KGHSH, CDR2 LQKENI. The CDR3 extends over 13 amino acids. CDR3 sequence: CASSPRPTDTQYF. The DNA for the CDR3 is TGTGCCAGCTCACCACGGCCCACAGATACGCAGTATTTT.

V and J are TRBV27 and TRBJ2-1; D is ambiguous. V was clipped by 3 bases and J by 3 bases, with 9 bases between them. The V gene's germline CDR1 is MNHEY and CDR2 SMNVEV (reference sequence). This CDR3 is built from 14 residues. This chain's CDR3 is CASSLGRHYNEQFF. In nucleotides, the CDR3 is TGTGCCAGCAGTTTGGGCAGACACTACAATGAGCAGTTCTTC.

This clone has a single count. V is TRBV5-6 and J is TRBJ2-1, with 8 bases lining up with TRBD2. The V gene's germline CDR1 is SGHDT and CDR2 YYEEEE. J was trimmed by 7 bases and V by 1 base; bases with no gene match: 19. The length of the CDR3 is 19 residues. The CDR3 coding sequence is TGTGCCAGCAGCTTGTTCGGGGGGGGGTGGCAGGGAAGGGCTAATGAGCAGTTCTTC. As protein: CASSLFGGGWQGRANEQFF.

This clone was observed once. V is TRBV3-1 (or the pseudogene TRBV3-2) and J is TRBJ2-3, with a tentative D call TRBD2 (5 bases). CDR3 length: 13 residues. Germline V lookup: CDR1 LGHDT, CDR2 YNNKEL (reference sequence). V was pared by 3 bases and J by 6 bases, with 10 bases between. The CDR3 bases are TGTGCCAGCAGCCATGGGAGCTTGGATACGCAGTATTTT. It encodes CASSHGSLDTQYF.

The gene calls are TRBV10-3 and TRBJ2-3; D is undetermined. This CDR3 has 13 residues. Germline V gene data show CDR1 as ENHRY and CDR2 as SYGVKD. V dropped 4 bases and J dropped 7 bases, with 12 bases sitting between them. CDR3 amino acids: CAISAHSSYTQYF. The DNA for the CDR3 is TGTGCCATCAGTGCTCATAGCTCATATACGCAGTATTTT.

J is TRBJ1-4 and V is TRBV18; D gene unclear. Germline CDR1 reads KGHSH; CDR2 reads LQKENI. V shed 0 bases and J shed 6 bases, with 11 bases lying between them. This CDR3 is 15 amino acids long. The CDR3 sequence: CASSPPEGRDEKLFF. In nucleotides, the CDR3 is TGTGCCAGCTCACCACCCGAAGGGCGGGATGAAAAACTGTTTTTT.

The CDR3: CASSFLETQYF. Here the CDR3 DNA reads TGCGCCAGCAGCTTCTTGGAGACCCAGTACTTC. This sequence joins TRBV5-1 and TRBJ2-5; no reliable D call. The CDR3 length is 11 residues. The V gene's germline CDR1 is SGHRS and CDR2 YFSETQ. With 2 bases removed from V and 5 bases from J, the gap between germline ends came to 4 bases.

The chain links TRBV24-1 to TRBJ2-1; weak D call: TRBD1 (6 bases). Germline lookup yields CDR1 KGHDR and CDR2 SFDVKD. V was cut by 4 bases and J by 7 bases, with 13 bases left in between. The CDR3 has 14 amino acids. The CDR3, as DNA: TGTGCCACCAGTGACCACGACAGGAGGAATGAGCAGTTCTTC. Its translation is CATSDHDRRNEQFF.

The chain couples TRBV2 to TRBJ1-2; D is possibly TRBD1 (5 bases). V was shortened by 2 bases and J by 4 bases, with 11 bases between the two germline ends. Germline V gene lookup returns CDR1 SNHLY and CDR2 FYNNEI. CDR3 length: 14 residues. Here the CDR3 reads CASSELPGSYGYTF. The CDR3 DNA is TGTGCCAGCAGTGAACTTCCAGGGAGCTATGGCTACACCTTC.

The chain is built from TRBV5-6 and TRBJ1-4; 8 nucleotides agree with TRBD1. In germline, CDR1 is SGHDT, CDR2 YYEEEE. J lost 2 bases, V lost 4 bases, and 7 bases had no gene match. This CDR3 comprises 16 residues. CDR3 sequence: CASSEGQGWTNEKLFF. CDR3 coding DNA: TGTGCCAGCAGCGAAGGACAGGGCTGGACTAATGAAAAACTGTTTTTT. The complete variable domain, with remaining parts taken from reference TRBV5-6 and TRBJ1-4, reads DAGVTQSPTHLIKTRGQQVTLRCSPKSGHDTVSWYQQALGQGPQFIFQYYEEEERQRGNFPDRFSGHQFPNYSSELNVNALLLGDSALYLCASSEGQGWTNEKLFFGSGTQLSVL.

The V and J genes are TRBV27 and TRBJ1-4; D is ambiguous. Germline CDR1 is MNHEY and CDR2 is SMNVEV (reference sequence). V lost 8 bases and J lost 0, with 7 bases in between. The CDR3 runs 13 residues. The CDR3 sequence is CASRDATNEKLFF. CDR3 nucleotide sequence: TGTGCCAGCCGAGACGCAACTAATGAAAAACTGTTTTTT.

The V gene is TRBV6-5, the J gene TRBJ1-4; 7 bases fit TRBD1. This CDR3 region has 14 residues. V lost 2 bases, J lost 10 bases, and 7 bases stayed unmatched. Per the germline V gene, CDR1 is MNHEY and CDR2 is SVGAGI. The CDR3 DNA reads TGTGCCAGCAGTTACACGGGGACAGAGTCAAAACTGTTTTTT. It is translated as CASSYTGTESKLFF.

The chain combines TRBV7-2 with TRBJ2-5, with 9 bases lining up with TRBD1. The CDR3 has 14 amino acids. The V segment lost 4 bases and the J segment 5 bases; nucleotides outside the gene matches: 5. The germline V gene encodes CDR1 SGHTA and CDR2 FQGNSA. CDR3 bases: TGTGCCAGCAGCTCAAACAGGGGGCGTGAGACCCAGTACTTC. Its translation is CASSSNRGRETQYF.

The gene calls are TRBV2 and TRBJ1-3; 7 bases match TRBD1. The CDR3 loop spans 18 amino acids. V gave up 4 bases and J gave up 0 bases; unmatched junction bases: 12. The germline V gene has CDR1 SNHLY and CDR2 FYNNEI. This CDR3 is CASSVPAHRGLSGNTIYF. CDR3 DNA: TGTGCCAGCAGTGTGCCGGCACACAGGGGACTCTCTGGAAACACCATATATTTT. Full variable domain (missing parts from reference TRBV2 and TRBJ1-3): EPEVTQTPSHQVTQMGQEVILRCVPISNHLYFYWYRQILGQKVEFLVSFYNNEISEKSEIFDDQFSVERPDGSNFTLKIRSTKLEDSAMYFCASSVPAHRGLSGNTIYFGEGSWLTVV.

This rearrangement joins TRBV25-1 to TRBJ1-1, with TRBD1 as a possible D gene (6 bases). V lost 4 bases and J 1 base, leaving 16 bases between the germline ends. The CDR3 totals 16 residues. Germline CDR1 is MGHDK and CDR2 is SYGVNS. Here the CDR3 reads CASSVGSTGWNTEAFF. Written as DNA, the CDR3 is TGTGCCAGCAGTGTGGGGTCCACAGGGTGGAACACTGAAGCTTTCTTT.

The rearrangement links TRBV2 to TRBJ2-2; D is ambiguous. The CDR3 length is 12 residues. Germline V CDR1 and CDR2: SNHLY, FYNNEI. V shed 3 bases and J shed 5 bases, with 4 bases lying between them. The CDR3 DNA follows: TGTGCCAGCAGTGACAGGACCGGGGAGCTGTTTTTT. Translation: CASSDRTGELFF.

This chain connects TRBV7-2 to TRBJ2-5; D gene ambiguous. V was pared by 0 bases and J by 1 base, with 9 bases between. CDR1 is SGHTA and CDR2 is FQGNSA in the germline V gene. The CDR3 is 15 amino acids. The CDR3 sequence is CASSLAPPLQETQYF. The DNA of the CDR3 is TGTGCCAGCAGCTTAGCGCCTCCCCTCCAAGAGACCCAGTACTTC.